This T cell receptor (beta chain) was documented in a study of cytomegalovirus exposure and HLA in healthy donors. The protocol was immunoSEQ multiplex PCR, while the TCRdb copy is restricted to in-frame clones and leaves out a portion. The sample lists 60,000 to 65,000 clones; 85% to 95% were seen once. This CDR3 is 19 amino acids long. The ends were cut back, 0 bases at V and 1 base at J, with 22 bases in the middle. Germline V gives CDR1 SGHRS, CDR2 YFSETQ. The sample comprised PBMCs. This receptor was obtained from a woman under 30 in good health and CMV-seropositive. J is TRBJ1-1 and V is TRBV5-1, with D tentatively TRBD1 (6 bases). The CDR3 here is CASSLALPRTVKGNTEAFF. The CDR3 region has the DNA TGCGCCAGCAGCTTGGCCCTTCCTCGGACAGTAAAGGGGAACACTGAAGCTTTCTTT.